This T cell receptor beta chain was sequenced for a study of blood T cell repertoires in COVID-19. This CDR3 spans 11 amino acids. Germline V gives CDR1 SEHNR, CDR2 FQNEAQ (reference sequence). The V end lost 5 bases, the J end lost 6 bases, and 5 bases lay between the germline ends. Regarding this clone: The same CDR3 can be traced to other DNA sequences in this sample.

Clones were read by immunoSEQ multiplex PCR, and TCRdb kept only the in-frame ones, dropping some. The sample contains about 61,000 clones, roughly 86% of which appear only once. This sequence originates from a woman in her 50s with active or convalescent COVID-19. The sequenced material came from peripheral blood. The genes are TRBV7-9 and TRBJ2-1; no firm D call. CDR3 region: CASSIGNEQFF. As DNA, the CDR3 is TGTGCCAGCAGCATCGGCAATGAGCAGTTCTTC.